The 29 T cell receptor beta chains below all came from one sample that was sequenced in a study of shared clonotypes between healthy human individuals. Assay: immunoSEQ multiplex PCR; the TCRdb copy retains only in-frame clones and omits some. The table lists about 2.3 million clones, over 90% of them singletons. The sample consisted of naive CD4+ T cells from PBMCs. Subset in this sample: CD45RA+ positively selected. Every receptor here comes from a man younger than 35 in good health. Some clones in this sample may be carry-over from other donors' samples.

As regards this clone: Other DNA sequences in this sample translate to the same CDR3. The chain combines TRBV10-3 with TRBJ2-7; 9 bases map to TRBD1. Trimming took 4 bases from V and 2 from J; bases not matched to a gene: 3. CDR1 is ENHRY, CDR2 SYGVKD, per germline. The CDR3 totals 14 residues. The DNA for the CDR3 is TGTGCCATCAGTGTAGGGACAGGGCCCTACGAGCAGTACTTC. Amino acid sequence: CAISVGTGPYEQYF.

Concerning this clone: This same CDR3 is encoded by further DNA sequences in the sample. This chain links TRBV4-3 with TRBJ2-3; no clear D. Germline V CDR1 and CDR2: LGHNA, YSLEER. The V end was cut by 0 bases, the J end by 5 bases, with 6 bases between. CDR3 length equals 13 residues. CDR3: CASSQEGGDTQYF. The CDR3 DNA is TGCGCCAGCAGCCAAGAGGGCGGAGATACGCAGTATTTT.

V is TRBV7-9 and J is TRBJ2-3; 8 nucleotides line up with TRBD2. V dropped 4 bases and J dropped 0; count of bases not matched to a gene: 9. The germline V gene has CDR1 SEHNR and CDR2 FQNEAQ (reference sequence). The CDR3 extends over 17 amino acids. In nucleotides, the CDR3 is TGTGCCAGCAGCTCCCGACCAGCGGGAGCTAGCACAGATACGCAGTATTTT. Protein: CASSSRPAGASTDTQYF.

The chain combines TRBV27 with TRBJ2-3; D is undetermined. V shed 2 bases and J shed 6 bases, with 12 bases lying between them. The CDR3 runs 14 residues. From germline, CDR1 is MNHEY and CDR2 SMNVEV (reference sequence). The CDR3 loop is CASSLARSPDTQYF. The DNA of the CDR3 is TGTGCCAGCAGTTTAGCCCGAAGCCCCGATACGCAGTATTTT.

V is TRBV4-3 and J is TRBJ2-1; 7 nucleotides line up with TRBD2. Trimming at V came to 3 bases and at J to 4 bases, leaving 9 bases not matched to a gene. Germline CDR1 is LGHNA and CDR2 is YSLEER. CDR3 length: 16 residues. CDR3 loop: CASSQGLAATYNEQFF. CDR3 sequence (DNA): TGCGCCAGCAGCCAGGGCCTAGCGGCGACGTACAATGAGCAGTTCTTC.

The CDR3 loop reads CASSAERGMFYEQYF. In nucleotides, the CDR3 is TGTGCCAGCAGTGCCGAAAGGGGAATGTTCTACGAGCAGTACTTC. V is TRBV6-6 and J is TRBJ2-7; D may be TRBD1 (5 bases). The CDR3 runs to 15 residues. Looked up from germline, CDR1 is MNHNY and CDR2 is SVGAGI (reference sequence). Trimming removed 5 bases from V and 3 bases from J, with 17 bases in between.

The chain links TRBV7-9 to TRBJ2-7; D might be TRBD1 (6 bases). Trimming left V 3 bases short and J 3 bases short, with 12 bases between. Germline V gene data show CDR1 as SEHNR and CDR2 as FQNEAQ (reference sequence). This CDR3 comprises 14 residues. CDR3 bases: TGTGCCAGCAGCTTGGACAGCAGACGCTACGAGCAGTACTTC. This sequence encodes CASSLDSRRYEQYF.

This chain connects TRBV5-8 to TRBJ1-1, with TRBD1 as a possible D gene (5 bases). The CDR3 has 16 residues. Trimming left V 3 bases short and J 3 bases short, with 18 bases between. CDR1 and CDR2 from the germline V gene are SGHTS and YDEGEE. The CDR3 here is CASSSRQRTLYTEAFF. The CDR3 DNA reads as TGTGCCAGCAGCTCACGACAGAGGACCCTTTACACTGAAGCTTTCTTT.

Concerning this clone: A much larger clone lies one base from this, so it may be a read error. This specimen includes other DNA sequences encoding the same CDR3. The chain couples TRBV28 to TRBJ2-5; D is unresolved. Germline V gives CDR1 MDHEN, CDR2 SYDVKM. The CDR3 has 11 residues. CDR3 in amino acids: CASTLEETQYF. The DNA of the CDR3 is TGTGCCAGCACTTTAGAAGAGACCCAGTACTTC.

This chain's CDR3 is CAISANRGLSTDTQYF. DNA for the CDR3: TGTGCCATCAGTGCAAACAGGGGCCTTTCGACAGATACGCAGTATTTT. This sequence joins TRBV10-3 and TRBJ2-3; 7 bases line up with TRBD1. CDR1 and CDR2 from the germline V gene are ENHRY and SYGVKD. With V trimmed by 4 bases and J by 3 bases, 10 bases remained unmatched. The CDR3 covers 16 residues.

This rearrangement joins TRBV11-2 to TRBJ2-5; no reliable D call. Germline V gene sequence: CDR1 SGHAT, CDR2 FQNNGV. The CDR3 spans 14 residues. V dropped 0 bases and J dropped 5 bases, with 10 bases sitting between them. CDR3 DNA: TGTGCCAGCAGCTTAGATTTGCTGAGGGAGACCCAGTACTTC. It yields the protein CASSLDLLRETQYF. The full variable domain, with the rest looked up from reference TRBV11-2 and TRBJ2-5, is EAGVAQSPRYKIIEKRQSVAFWCNPISGHATLYWYQQILGQGPKLLIQFQNNGVVDDSQLPKDRFSAERLKGVDSTLKIQPAKLEDSAVYLCASSLDLLRETQYFGPGTRLLVL.

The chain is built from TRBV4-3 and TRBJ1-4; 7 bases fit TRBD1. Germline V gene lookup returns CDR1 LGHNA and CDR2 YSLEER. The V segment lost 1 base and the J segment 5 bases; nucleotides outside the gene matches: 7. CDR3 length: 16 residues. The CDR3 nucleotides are TGCGCCAGCAGCCAAGCACCCGGGACAGCGAATGAAAAACTGTTTTTT. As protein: CASSQAPGTANEKLFF.

In nucleotides, the CDR3 is TGTGCCAGCAGCCACGAGGGGACTAGCGGGACGGTTGAGCAGTTCTTC. This sequence encodes CASSHEGTSGTVEQFF. This chain joins TRBV4-2 and TRBJ2-1; the match to TRBD2 covers 13 bases. The germline CDR1 and CDR2 sequences are LGHNA and YNFKEQ. The CDR3 covers 16 residues. The ends lost 3 bases at V and 9 bases at J; junction bases unmatched: 8.

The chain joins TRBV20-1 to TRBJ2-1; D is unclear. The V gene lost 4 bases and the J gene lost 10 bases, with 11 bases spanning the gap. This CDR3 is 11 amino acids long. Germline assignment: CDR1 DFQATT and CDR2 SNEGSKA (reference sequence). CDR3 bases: TGCAGTGCTACCGCAGTGGGCGAGCAGTTCTTC. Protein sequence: CSATAVGEQFF.

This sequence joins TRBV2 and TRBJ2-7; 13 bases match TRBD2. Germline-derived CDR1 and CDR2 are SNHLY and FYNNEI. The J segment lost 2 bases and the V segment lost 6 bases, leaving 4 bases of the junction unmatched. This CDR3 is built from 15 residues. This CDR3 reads CASSDGTSGTYEQYF. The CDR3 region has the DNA TGTGCCAGCAGCGACGGGACTAGCGGGACCTACGAGCAGTACTTC.

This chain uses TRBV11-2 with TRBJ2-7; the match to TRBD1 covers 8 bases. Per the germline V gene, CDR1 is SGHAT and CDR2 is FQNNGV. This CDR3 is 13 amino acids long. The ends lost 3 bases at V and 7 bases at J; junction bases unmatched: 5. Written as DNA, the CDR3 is TGTGCCAGCAGCTTGGACAGGGCCCAGGAGCAGTACTTC. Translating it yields CASSLDRAQEQYF.

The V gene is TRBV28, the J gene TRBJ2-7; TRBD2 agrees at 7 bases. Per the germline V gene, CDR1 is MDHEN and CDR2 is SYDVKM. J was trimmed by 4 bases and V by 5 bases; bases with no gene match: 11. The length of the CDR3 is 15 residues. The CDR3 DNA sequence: TGTGCCAGCAGTCTGTTAGCCGGGAGGAGGTACGAGCAGTACTTC. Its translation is CASSLLAGRRYEQYF.

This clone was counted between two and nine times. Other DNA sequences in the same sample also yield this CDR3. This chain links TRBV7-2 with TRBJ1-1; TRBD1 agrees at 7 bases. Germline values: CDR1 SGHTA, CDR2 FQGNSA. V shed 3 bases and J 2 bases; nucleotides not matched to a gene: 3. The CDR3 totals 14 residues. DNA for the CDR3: TGTGCCAGCAGCTTTGACAGGGTCAACACTGAAGCTTTCTTT. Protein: CASSFDRVNTEAFF.

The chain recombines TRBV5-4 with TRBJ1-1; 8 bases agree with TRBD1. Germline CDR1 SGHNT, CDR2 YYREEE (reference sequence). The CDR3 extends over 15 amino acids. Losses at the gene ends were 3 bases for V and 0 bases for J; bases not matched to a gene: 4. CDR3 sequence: CASSWEQGVNTEAFF. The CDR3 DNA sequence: TGTGCCAGCAGCTGGGAACAGGGGGTGAACACTGAAGCTTTCTTT.

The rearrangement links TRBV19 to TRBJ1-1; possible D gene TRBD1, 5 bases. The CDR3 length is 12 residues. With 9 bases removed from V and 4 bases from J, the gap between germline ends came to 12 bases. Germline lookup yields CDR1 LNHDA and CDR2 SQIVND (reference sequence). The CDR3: CASRDVGTEAFF. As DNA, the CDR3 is TGTGCCAGCCGGGACGTCGGCACTGAAGCTTTCTTT.

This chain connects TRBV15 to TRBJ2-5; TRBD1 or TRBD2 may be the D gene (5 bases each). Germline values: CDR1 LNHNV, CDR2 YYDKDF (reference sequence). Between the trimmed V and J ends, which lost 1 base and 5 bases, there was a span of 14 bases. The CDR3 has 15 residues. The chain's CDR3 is CATSRGGSTWETQYF. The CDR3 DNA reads TGTGCCACCAGCAGAGGGGGGTCGACGTGGGAGACCCAGTACTTC.

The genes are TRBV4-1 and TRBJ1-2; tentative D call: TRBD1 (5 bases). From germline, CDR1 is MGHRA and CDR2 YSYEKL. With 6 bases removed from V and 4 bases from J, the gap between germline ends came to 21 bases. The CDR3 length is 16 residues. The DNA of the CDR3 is TGCGCCAGCAGACCGGGACGGCGGATAGTCGCCTATGGCTACACCTTC. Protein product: CASRPGRRIVAYGYTF.

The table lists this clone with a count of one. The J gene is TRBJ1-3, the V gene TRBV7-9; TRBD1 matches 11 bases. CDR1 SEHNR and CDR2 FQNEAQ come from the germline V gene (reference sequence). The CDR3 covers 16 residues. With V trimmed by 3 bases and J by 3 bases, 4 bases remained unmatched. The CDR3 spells CASSLGQGESGNTIYF. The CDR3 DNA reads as TGTGCCAGCAGCTTGGGACAGGGGGAAAGTGGAAACACCATATATTTT.

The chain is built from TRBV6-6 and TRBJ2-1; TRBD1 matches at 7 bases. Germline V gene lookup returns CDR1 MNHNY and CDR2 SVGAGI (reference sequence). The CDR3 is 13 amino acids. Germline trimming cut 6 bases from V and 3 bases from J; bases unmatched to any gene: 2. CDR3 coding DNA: TGTGCCAGCAGCAGGGGGAACTACAATGAGCAGTTCTTC. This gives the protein CASSRGNYNEQFF.

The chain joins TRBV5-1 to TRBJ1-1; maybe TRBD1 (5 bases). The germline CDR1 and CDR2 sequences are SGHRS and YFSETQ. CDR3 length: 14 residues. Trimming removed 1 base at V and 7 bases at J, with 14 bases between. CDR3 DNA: TGCGCCAGCAGCTTGTTCGGTCGGGACGGTGAAGCTTTCTTT. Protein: CASSLFGRDGEAFF. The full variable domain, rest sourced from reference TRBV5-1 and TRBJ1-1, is KAGVTQTPRYLIKTRGQQVTLSCSPISGHRSVSWYQQTPGQGLQFLFEYFSETQRNKGNFPGRFSGRQFSNSRSEMNVSTLELGDSALYLCASSLFGRDGEAFFGQGTRLTVV.

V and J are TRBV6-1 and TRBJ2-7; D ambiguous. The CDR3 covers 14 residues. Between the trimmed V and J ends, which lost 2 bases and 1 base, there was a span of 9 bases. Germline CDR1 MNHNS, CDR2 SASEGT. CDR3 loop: CASSEYGESYEQYF. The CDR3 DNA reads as TGTGCCAGCAGTGAATATGGGGAATCCTACGAGCAGTACTTC.

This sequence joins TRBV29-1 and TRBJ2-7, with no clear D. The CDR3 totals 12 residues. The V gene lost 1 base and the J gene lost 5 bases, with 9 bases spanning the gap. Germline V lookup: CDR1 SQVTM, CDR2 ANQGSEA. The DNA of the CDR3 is TGCAGCGTTGAAGCGGATAGAAACGAGCAGTACTTC. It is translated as CSVEADRNEQYF.

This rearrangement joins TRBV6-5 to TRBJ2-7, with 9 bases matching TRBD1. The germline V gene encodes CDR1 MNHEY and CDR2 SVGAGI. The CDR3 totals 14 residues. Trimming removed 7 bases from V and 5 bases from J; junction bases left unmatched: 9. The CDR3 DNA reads TGTGCCAGCACGGCCGGACAGGGGTCCCACGAGCAGTACTTC. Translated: CASTAGQGSHEQYF.

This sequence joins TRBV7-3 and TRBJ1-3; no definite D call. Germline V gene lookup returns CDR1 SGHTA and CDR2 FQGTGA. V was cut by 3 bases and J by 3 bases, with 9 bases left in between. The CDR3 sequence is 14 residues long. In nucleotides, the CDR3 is TGTGCCAGCAGCTTGGGTGTGGATGGAAACACCATATATTTT. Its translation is CASSLGVDGNTIYF.